The sequence of this TCR beta chain was determined in a study of cytomegalovirus exposure and HLA in healthy donors. Across the whole study: The early release's HLA-typed donors yielded approximately 82 million unique TCRs.

Vbeta (60) and Jbeta (13) primers were used in the PCR. Sequenced by immunoSEQ multiplex PCR; TCRdb stores in-frame clones only, minus some. The sample lists roughly 58,000 clones; 65% to 90% were seen once. CDR3 length: 19 residues. The J segment lost 1 base and the V segment lost 3 bases, leaving 15 bases of the junction unmatched. CDR1 is KGHSH and CDR2 is LQKENI in the germline V gene. This cohort consisted of healthy bone marrow donors. Sequenced input: PBMCs. The receptor was isolated from a human donor in good health. The V and J genes are TRBV18 and TRBJ2-5, with TRBD1 identical over 9 bases. CDR3 DNA: TGTGCCAGCTCACCGGTGAAGCCGGGGACAGGGCTAATCCAAGAGACCCAGTACTTC. Translating gives CASSPVKPGTGLIQETQYF.